This T cell receptor (beta chain) was retrieved from a study of blood T cell repertoires in COVID-19. Authors' analysis steps: How many nucleated cells were present was estimated from reference gene primer amplification. Here immunoSEQ multiplex PCR was the method, and the copy in TCRdb shows in-frame clones only, minus some. V, J and clone size reflect that table, while D and trimming were determined from the DNA. The sample includes around 190,000 clones, roughly 88% of them seen just once. The study drew participants aged about 18 to 95 years from approximately 25 US areas. Cohorts were based on clinical histories the participants reported. This clone was picked up one time. The CDR3 length is 18 residues. Germline V gene sequence: CDR1 SGDLS, CDR2 YYNGEE. V was pared by 0 bases and J by 2 bases, with 8 bases of the junction left unmatched.

The sequence was obtained from a woman aged 18-29 years who had recovered from COVID-19. The chain uses TRBV9 and TRBJ2-5; 12 bases match TRBD2. Specimen: PBMCs or T cells enriched from blood (not recorded which). The CDR3, as DNA: TGTGCCAGCAGCGTAGGGTCTAGCGGGGGGGCCCAGCAAGAGACCCAGTACTTC. This encodes CASSVGSSGGAQQETQYF.